Below are 17 T cell receptor beta chains sequenced from a single sample in a study of beta chain features in type 1 diabetes. Study conclusions and caveats: Type 1 diabetes patients had TCRB CDR3s that were shorter (moderately but significantly so) in all four CD4+ subsets.

Antigen specificity for these receptors is unknown. Expressed TCRB transcripts were sequenced, since all the RNA that had been isolated was reverse transcribed. Only in-frame clones appear in the TCRdb table, and some are missing; sequencing was by immunoSEQ multiplex PCR. This table holds hundreds of thousands of clones, roughly 12% found once. Sequenced: naive CD4+ T cells from blood. The receptors originated from a man in his late teens or twenties with type 1 diabetes.

The chain combines TRBV28 with TRBJ2-4; D is unclear. From germline, CDR1 is MDHEN and CDR2 SYDVKM. Trimming shortened V by 6 bases and J by 6 bases, and 9 bases separated the two germline ends. The CDR3 runs 12 residues. This chain's CDR3 is CASSSTGNIQYF. Here the CDR3 DNA reads TGTGCCAGCAGCTCGACTGGAAACATTCAGTACTTC.

This chain joins TRBV2 and TRBJ1-2; D possibly corresponds to TRBD1 (5 bases). CDR3 length: 11 amino acids. Trimming removed 8 bases at V and 5 bases at J, with 9 bases between. Looked up from germline, CDR1 is SNHLY and CDR2 is FYNNEI. The CDR3 reads CASRRGYGYTF. CDR3 in DNA: TGTGCCAGCCGTCGGGGGTATGGCTACACCTTC.

This clone occurred a few times. The chain employs TRBV28 and TRBJ1-5; 9 bases agree with TRBD1. The J segment lost 1 base and the V segment lost 6 bases, leaving 4 bases of the junction unmatched. The CDR3 runs to 15 residues. Germline assignment: CDR1 MDHEN and CDR2 SYDVKM. CDR3 region: CASSHGTGSNQPQHF. In DNA, the CDR3 is TGTGCCAGCAGCCATGGGACAGGGAGCAATCAGCCCCAGCATTTT.

The chain couples TRBV7-2 to TRBJ1-3; 7 bases agree with TRBD1. The CDR3 sequence is 14 residues long. Germline V gives CDR1 SGHTA, CDR2 FQGNSA. The V segment lost 5 bases and the J segment 1 base; nucleotides outside the gene matches: 2. CDR3 sequence (DNA): TGTGCCAGCAGCCCACAGGGGTCTGGAAACACCATATATTTT. Its translation is CASSPQGSGNTIYF. Combining the CDR3 with reference TRBV7-2 and TRBJ1-3 gives the whole variable domain GAGVSQSPSNKVTEKGKDVELRCDPISGHTALYWYRQSLGQGLEFLIYFQGNSAPDKSGLPSDRFSAERTGGSVSTLTIQRTQQEDSAVYLCASSPQGSGNTIYFGEGSWLTVV.

This clone was picked up a small number of times. This chain connects TRBV18 to TRBJ1-1, with D unresolved. Per germline, CDR1 KGHSH and CDR2 LQKENI. The CDR3 contains 15 residues. Trimming cost V 2 bases and J 2 bases, with 12 bases left between them. The CDR3 reads CASSPTEWGNTEAFF. CDR3 in DNA: TGTGCCAGCTCACCAACGGAGTGGGGTAACACTGAAGCTTTCTTT.

This clone was counted between two and nine times. The chain couples TRBV7-2 to TRBJ2-1; 10 bases agree with TRBD2. Germline V gene sequence: CDR1 SGHTA, CDR2 FQGNSA. The junction had 5 bases not matched to a gene; V was cut back by 2 bases and J by 4 bases. The CDR3 contains 16 residues. Here the CDR3 DNA reads TGTGCCAGCAGCTTACAAGGACTAGCGGCTTACAATGAGCAGTTCTTC. This translates into CASSLQGLAAYNEQFF.

In its sample, this clone was seen once. The chain links TRBV18 to TRBJ1-1; TRBD1 might be the D (5 bases). V shed 4 bases and J shed 2 bases, with 8 bases lying between them. The CDR3 length is 13 residues. Germline V CDR1 and CDR2: KGHSH, LQKENI. The CDR3 DNA is TGTGCCAGCTCACGAGACAGAAACACTGAAGCTTTCTTT. Encoded protein: CASSRDRNTEAFF.

The chain employs TRBV19 and TRBJ2-7; perhaps TRBD1 as D (5 bases). The CDR3 extends over 14 amino acids. The germline V and J ends were trimmed by 3 bases and 2 bases, with 11 bases remaining between them. CDR1 LNHDA and CDR2 SQIVND come from the germline V gene (reference sequence). The CDR3 protein is CASSIGRATYEQYF. In DNA, the CDR3 is TGTGCCAGTAGTATTGGCAGGGCGACCTACGAGCAGTACTTC.

The chain carries TRBV30 and TRBJ1-1; D is unresolved. V lost 2 bases to trimming and J lost 0 bases, with 13 bases between them. Germline assignment: CDR1 GTSNPN and CDR2 SVGIG (reference sequence). The CDR3 has 15 residues. The CDR3 reads CAWSPPRWLNTEAFF. CDR3 sequence (DNA): TGTGCCTGGAGTCCACCCCGATGGTTGAACACTGAAGCTTTCTTT.

This clone was observed a handful of times. The J gene is TRBJ2-2, the V gene TRBV6-1; D unclear. CDR3 length: 14 amino acids. V gave up 6 bases and J gave up 1 base, with 9 bases separating them. Germline values: CDR1 MNHNS, CDR2 SASEGT. CDR3 DNA: TGTGCCAGCAGAATTATACAGAACACCGGGGAGCTGTTTTTT. This sequence encodes CASRIIQNTGELFF.

The CDR3 DNA sequence: TGTGCCAGCAGCTTGCACGACCAGGGTTCTGGAAACACCATATATTTT. The encoded protein is CASSLHDQGSGNTIYF. This rearrangement joins TRBV5-4 to TRBJ1-3, with a tentative D call TRBD1 (5 bases). Germline assignment: CDR1 SGHNT and CDR2 YYREEE (reference sequence). V shed 1 base and J shed 1 base, with 12 bases lying between them. This CDR3 has 16 residues.

The genes are TRBV5-1 and TRBJ1-5; the D is unclear. Looked up from germline, CDR1 is SGHRS and CDR2 is YFSETQ. Trimming cost V 2 bases and J 5 bases, with 11 bases left between them. The CDR3 totals 14 residues. CDR3 loop: CASSFGSGDQPQHF. Here the CDR3 DNA reads TGCGCCAGCAGCTTTGGGAGTGGCGATCAGCCCCAGCATTTT.

The chain joins TRBV4-1 to TRBJ1-1; D ambiguous. This CDR3 is 15 amino acids long. V was pared by 1 base and J by 1 base, with 10 bases between. Per germline, CDR1 MGHRA and CDR2 YSYEKL. The CDR3: CASSQGMGRNTEAFF. CDR3 DNA sequence: TGCGCCAGCAGCCAAGGAATGGGCAGGAACACTGAAGCTTTCTTT.

The V and J genes are TRBV7-2 and TRBJ2-5; the match to TRBD2 covers 7 bases. Germline V gene data show CDR1 as SGHTA and CDR2 as FQGNSA. J gave up 1 base and V 2 bases, and 4 bases lay outside the gene matches. CDR3 length: 15 residues. CDR3 nucleotides: TGTGCCAGCAGCTTATCCGGGACTATCCAAGAGACCCAGTACTTC. It translates to CASSLSGTIQETQYF.

The V and J genes are TRBV7-9 and TRBJ2-3; 9 bases match TRBD1. Germline-derived CDR1 and CDR2 are SEHNR and FQNEAQ (reference sequence). V lost 4 bases to trimming and J lost 6 bases; unmatched junction nucleotides: 8. CDR3 length equals 15 residues. The CDR3: CASSSEGQGRDTQYF. The CDR3 DNA is TGTGCCAGCAGCTCGGAGGGACAGGGAAGGGATACGCAGTATTTT.

This clone has just a few counts. The gene calls are TRBV6-5 and TRBJ1-4, with 7 positions matching TRBD1. Per germline, CDR1 MNHEY and CDR2 SVGAGI. J was trimmed by 7 bases and V by 2 bases; bases with no gene match: 1. The CDR3 runs to 13 residues. This CDR3 reads CASSYQGGEKLFF. CDR3 in DNA: TGTGCCAGCAGTTACCAGGGGGGTGAAAAACTGTTTTTT.

This clone came up a few times. This rearrangement joins TRBV20-1 to TRBJ1-1; D unresolved. The CDR3 runs to 10 residues. CDR1 is DFQATT, CDR2 SNEGSKA, per germline (reference sequence). CDR3 residues: CTPWDTEAFF. The CDR3 DNA is TGCACTCCGTGGGACACTGAAGCTTTCTTT.